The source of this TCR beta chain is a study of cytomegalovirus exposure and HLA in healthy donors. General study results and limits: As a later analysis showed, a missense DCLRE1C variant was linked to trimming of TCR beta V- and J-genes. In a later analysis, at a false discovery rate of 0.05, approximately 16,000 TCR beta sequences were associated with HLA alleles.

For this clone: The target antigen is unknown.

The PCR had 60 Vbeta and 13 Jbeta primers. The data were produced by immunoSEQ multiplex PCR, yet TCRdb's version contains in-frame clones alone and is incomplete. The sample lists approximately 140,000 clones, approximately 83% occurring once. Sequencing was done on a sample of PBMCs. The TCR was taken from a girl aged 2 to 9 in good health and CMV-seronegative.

CDR3 residues: CASSSRQGGTDTQYF. In DNA, the CDR3 is TGTGCCAGCAGTTCCCGACAGGGAGGCACAGATACGCAGTATTTT. This chain joins TRBV27 and TRBJ2-3; the match to TRBD1 covers 7 bases. The germline CDR1 and CDR2 sequences are MNHEY and SMNVEV (reference sequence). J was trimmed by 1 base and V by 4 bases; bases with no gene match: 5. The CDR3 covers 15 residues.